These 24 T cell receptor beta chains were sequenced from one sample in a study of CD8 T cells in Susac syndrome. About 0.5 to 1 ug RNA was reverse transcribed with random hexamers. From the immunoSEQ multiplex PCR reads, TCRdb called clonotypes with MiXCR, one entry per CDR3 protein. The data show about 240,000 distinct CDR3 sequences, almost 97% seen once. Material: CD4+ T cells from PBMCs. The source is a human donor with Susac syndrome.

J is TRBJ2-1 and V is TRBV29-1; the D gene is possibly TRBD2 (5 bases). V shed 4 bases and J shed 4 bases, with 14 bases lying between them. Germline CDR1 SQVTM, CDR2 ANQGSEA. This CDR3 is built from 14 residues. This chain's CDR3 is CSVVRAPKYNEQFF. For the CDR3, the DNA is TGCAGCGTTGTGAGGGCTCCCAAATACAATGAGCAGTTCTTC.

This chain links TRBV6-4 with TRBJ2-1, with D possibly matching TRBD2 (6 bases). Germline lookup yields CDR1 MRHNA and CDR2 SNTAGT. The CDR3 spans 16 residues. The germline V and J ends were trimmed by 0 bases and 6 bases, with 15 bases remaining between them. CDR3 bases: TGTGCCAGCAGTGACTCCAACAGGTGGGGAGGCAATGAGCAGTTCTTC. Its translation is CASSDSNRWGGNEQFF.

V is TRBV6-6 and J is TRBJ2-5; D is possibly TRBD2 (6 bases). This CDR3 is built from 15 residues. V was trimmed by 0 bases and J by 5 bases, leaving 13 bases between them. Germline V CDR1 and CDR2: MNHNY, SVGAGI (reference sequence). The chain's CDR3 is CASSYSGGIEETQYF. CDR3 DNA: TGTGCCAGCAGTTACTCAGGAGGGATAGAGGAGACCCAGTACTTC.

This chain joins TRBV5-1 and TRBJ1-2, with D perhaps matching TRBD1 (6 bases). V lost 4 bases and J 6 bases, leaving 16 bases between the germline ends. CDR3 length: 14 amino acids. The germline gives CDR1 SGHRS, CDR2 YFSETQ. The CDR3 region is CASSGTGTRHGYTF. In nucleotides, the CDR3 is TGCGCCAGCAGCGGTACCGGGACACGCCATGGCTACACCTTC.

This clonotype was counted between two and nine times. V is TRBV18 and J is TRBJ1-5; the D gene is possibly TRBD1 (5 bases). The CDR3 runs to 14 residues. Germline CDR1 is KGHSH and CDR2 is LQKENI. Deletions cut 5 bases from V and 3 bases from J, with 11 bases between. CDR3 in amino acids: CASSETGYNQPQHF. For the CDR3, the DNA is TGTGCCAGCTCAGAAACAGGTTACAATCAGCCCCAGCATTTT.

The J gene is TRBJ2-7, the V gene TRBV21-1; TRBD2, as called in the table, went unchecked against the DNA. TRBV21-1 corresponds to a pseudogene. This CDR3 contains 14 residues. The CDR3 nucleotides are TGTGCCAGCAGCCGGGCCGTTGCGGCAAGGGAGCAGTACTTC. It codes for CASSRAVAAREQYF.

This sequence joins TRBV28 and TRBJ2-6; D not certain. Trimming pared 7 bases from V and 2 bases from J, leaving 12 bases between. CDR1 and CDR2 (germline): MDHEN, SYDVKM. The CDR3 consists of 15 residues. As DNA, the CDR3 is TGTGCCAGCATAAGTCCAAGTCCTGGGGCCAACGTCCTGACTTTC. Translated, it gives CASISPSPGANVLTF.

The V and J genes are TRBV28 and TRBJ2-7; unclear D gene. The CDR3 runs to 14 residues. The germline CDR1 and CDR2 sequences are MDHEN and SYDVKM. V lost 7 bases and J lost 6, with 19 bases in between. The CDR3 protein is CASTARARKSEQYF. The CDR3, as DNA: TGTGCCAGCACCGCACGGGCGCGAAAGAGCGAGCAGTACTTC.

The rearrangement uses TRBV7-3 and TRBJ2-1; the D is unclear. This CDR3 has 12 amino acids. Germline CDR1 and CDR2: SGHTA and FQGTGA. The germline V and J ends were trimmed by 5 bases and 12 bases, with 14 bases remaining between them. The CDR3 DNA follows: TGTGCCAGCAGCCTCCCGTTGGGTGGGCAGTTCTTC. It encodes CASSLPLGGQFF.

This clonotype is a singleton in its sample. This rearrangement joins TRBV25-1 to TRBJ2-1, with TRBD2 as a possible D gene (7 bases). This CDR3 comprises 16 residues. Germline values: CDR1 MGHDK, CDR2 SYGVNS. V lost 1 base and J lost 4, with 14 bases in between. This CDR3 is CASSEFHGGRYNEQFF. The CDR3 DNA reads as TGTGCCAGCAGTGAATTTCACGGGGGGCGGTACAATGAGCAGTTCTTC.

CDR3 loop: CASSPRGSGSTDTQYF. The CDR3 nucleotides are TGCGCCAGCAGCCCTCGTGGTAGCGGGAGCACAGATACGCAGTATTTT. This sequence joins TRBV4-1 and TRBJ2-3; 7 bases are a match to TRBD2. Germline V CDR1 and CDR2: MGHRA, YSYEKL. V dropped 4 bases and J dropped 0; count of bases not matched to a gene: 7. The CDR3 is 16 amino acids.

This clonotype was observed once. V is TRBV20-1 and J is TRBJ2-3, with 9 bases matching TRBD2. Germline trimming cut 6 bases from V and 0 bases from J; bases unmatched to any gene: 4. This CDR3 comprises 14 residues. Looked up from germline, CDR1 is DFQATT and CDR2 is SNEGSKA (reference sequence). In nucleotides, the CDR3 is TGCAGTGCCCCCGGACTAGCGAGCACAGATACGCAGTATTTT. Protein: CSAPGLASTDTQYF.

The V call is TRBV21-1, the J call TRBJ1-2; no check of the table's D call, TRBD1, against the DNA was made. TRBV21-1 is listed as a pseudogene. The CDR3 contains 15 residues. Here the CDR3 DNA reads TGTGCCAGCAGCACCCGTGGGGCTGCTAACTATGGCTACACCTTC. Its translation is CASSTRGAANYGYTF.

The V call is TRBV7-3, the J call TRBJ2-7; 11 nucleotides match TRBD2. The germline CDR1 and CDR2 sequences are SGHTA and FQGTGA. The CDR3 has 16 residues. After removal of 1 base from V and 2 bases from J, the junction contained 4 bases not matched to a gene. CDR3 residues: CASSLMGLAVPYEQYF. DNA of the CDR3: TGTGCCAGCAGCTTAATGGGACTAGCGGTACCCTACGAGCAGTACTTC.

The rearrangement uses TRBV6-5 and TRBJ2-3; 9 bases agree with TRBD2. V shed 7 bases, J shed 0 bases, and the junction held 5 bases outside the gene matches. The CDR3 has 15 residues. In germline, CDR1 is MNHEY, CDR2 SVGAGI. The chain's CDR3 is CASTKLAGSTDTQYF. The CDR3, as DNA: TGTGCCAGCACAAAACTAGCGGGTAGCACAGATACGCAGTATTTT.

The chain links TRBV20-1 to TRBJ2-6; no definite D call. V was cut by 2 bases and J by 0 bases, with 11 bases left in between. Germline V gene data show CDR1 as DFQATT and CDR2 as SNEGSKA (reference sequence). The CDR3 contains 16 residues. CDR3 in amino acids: CSARKPVSSGANVLTF. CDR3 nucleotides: TGCAGTGCTAGAAAGCCAGTGAGCTCTGGGGCCAACGTCCTGACTTTC.

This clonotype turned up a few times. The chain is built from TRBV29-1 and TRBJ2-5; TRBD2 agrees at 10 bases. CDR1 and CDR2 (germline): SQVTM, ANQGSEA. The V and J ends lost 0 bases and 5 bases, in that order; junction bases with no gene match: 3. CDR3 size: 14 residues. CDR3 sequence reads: CSVEETSGWETQYF. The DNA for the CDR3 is TGCAGCGTTGAAGAGACTAGCGGGTGGGAGACCCAGTACTTC.

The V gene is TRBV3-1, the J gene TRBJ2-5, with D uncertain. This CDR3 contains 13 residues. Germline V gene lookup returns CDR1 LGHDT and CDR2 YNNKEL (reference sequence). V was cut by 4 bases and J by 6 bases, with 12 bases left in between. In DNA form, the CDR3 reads TGTGCCAGCAGCCTTGAGGCCGTAAAGACCCAGTACTTC. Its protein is CASSLEAVKTQYF.

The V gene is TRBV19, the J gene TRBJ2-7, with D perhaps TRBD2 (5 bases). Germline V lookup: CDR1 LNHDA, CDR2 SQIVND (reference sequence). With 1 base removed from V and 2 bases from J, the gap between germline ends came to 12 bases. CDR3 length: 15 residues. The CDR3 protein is CASSIVGTGTYEQYF. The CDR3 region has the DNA TGTGCCAGTAGTATAGTAGGCACGGGAACCTACGAGCAGTACTTC.

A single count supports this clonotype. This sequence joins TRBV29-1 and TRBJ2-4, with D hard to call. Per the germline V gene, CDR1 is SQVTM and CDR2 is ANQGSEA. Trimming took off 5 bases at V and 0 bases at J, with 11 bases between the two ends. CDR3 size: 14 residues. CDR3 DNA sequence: TGCAGCGTTATGTTATCCCTAGCCAAAAACATTCAGTACTTC. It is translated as CSVMLSLAKNIQYF.

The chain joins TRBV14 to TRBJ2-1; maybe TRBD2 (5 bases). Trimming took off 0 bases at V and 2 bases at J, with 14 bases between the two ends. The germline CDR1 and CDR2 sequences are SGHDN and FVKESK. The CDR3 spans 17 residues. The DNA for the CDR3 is TGTGCCAGCAGCCAAGAAATAGCAGGACTTACCTACAATGAGCAGTTCTTC. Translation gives CASSQEIAGLTYNEQFF. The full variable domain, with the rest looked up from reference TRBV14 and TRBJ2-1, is EAGVTQFPSHSVIEKGQTVTLRCDPISGHDNLYWYRRVMGKEIKFLLHFVKESKQDESGMPNNRFLAERTGGTYSTLKVQPAELEDSGVYFCASSQEIAGLTYNEQFFGPGTRLTVL.

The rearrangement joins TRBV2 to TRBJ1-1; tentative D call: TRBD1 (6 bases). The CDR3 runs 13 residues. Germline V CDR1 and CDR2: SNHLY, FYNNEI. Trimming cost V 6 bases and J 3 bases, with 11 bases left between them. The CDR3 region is CASSGAGDTEAFF. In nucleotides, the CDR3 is TGTGCCAGCAGCGGGGCAGGGGACACTGAAGCTTTCTTT. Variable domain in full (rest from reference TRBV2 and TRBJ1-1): EPEVTQTPSHQVTQMGQEVILRCVPISNHLYFYWYRQILGQKVEFLVSFYNNEISEKSEIFDDQFSVERPDGSNFTLKIRSTKLEDSAMYFCASSGAGDTEAFFGQGTRLTVV.

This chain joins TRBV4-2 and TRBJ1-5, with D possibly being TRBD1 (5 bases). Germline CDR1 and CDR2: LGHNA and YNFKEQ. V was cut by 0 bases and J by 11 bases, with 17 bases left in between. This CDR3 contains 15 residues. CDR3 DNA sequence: TGTGCCAGCAGCCAAGATTGGGGCCGTGGTGGGTCCCAGCATTTT. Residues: CASSQDWGRGGSQHF.

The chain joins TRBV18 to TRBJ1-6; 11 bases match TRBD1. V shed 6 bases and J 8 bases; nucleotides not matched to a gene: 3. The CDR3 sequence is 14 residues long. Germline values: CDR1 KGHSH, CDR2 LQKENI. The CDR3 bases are TGTGCCAGCTCCGGACAGGGGGCTGATTCACCCCTCCACTTT. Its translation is CASSGQGADSPLHF.